The 4 T cell receptor beta chains reported below all come from one sample, sequenced in a study of circulating and synovial CD4+ cells in juvenile arthritis. Data came from immunoSEQ multiplex PCR; TCRdb stores just in-frame clones and leaves some out. The sample includes some 33,000 clones, approximately 93% of them seen just once. The sample taken for sequencing was CD4+ T cells from blood. The receptors were sampled from a human donor with juvenile idiopathic arthritis.

V and J are TRBV7-2 and TRBJ1-2; D not resolved. Germline lookup yields CDR1 SGHTA and CDR2 FQGNSA. CDR3 length: 13 residues. V was shortened by 1 base and J by 5 bases, with 8 bases between the two germline ends. CDR3 amino acids: CASSLGRQYGYTF. The CDR3 DNA follows: TGTGCCAGCAGCTTAGGCAGGCAATATGGCTACACCTTC. Full variable domain (rest looked up from reference TRBV7-2 and TRBJ1-2): GAGVSQSPSNKVTEKGKDVELRCDPISGHTALYWYRQSLGQGLEFLIYFQGNSAPDKSGLPSDRFSAERTGGSVSTLTIQRTQQEDSAVYLCASSLGRQYGYTFGSGTRLTVV.

The rearrangement joins TRBV9 to TRBJ2-7, with no clear D. CDR1 and CDR2 (germline): SGDLS, YYNGEE. Deletions cut 2 bases from V and 3 bases from J, with 9 bases between. This CDR3 is built from 13 residues. This CDR3 is CASSVNGLYEQYF. The CDR3 DNA sequence: TGTGCCAGCAGCGTTAACGGTCTCTACGAGCAGTACTTC.

The chain links TRBV6-1 to TRBJ2-4; 12 positions agree with TRBD2. Germline CDR1 is MNHNS and CDR2 is SASEGT. Trimming at V came to 3 bases and at J to 3 bases, leaving 0 bases not matched to a gene. This CDR3 spans 15 amino acids. The CDR3 loop is CASSEGLAGKNIQYF. As DNA, the CDR3 is TGTGCCAGCAGTGAGGGACTAGCGGGCAAAAACATTCAGTACTTC.

DNA of the CDR3: TGTGCCAGCAGCTTAACAGGAGGGGGAGGGGAGTCCTACGAGCAGTACTTC. Residues: CASSLTGGGGESYEQYF. The J gene is TRBJ2-7, the V gene TRBV7-3; a weak D match, TRBD2 (7 bases). CDR1 SGHTA and CDR2 FQGTGA come from the germline V gene. This CDR3 comprises 17 residues. Trimming shortened V by 0 bases and J by 1 base, and 16 bases separated the two germline ends. Full variable domain (remainder filled in from reference TRBV7-3 and TRBJ2-7): GAGVSQTPSNKVTEKGKYVELRCDPISGHTALYWYRQSLGQGPEFLIYFQGTGAADDSGLPNDRFFAVRPEGSVSTLKIQRTERGDSAVYLCASSLTGGGGESYEQYFGPGTRLTVT.